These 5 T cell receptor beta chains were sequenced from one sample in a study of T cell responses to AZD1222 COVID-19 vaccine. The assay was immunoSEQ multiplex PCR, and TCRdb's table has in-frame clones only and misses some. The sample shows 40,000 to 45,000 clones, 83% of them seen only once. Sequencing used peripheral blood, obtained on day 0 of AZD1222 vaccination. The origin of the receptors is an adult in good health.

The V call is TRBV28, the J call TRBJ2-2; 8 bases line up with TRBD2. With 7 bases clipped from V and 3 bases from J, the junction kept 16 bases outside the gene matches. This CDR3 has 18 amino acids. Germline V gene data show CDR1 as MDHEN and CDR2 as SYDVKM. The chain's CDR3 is CASIESTPSAGDTGELFF. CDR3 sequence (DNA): TGTGCCAGCATAGAAAGTACCCCATCAGCGGGAGACACCGGGGAGCTGTTTTTT.

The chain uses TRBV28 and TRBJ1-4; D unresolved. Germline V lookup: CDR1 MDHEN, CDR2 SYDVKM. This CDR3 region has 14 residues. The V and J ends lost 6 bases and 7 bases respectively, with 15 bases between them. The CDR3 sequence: CASSPGARFEKLFF. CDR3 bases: TGTGCCAGCAGCCCCGGTGCCCGTTTTGAAAAACTGTTTTTT.

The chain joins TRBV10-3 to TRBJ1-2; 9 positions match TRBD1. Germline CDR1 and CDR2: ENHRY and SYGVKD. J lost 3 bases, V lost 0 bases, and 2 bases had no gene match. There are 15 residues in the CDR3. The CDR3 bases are TGTGCCATCAGTGAGTCGACAGGGGGGTACTATGGCTACACCTTC. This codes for CAISESTGGYYGYTF.

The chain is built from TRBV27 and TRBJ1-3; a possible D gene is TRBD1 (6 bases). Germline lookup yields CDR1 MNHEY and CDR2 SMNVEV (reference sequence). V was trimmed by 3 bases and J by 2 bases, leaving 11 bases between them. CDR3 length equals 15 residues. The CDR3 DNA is TGTGCCAGCAGTTTCGGAGGGGGGCCTGGAAACACCATATATTTT. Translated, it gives CASSFGGGPGNTIYF.

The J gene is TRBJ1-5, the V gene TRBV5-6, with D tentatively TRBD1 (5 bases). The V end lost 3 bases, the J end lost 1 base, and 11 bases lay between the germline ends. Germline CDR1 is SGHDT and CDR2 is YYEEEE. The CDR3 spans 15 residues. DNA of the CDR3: TGTGCCAGCAGCTCCAGGGCTGGGAGCAATCAGCCCCAGCATTTT. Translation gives CASSSRAGSNQPQHF.